These 12 T cell receptor beta chains were sequenced from one sample in a study of beta chain features in type 1 diabetes. Expressed TCRB transcripts were sequenced, since all the RNA that had been isolated was reverse transcribed. Some clones are missing from TCRdb's copy, which holds only in-frame ones; the method was immunoSEQ multiplex PCR. The profile shows about 53,000 clones, 55% to 75% of them singletons. Study-wide results and caveats: Among all four CD4+ subsets, Type 1 diabetes patients had TCRB CDR3s that were moderately but significantly shorter.

Antigens for these TCRs are unknown. The sample was stem cell memory CD4+ T cells from blood. The origin of the receptors is a woman in her twenties or thirties with type 1 diabetes.

CDR3 amino acids: CASSTGLAGDSYEQYF. In nucleotides, the CDR3 is TGTGCCAGCAGCACGGGACTAGCGGGAGATTCCTACGAGCAGTACTTC. This chain links TRBV7-2 with TRBJ2-7, with 14 bases identical to TRBD2. This CDR3 has 16 amino acids. J lost 1 base, V lost 5 bases, and 4 bases had no gene match. Germline values: CDR1 SGHTA, CDR2 FQGNSA.

The V gene is TRBV11-2, the J gene TRBJ2-7; D not resolved. Germline CDR1 is SGHAT and CDR2 is FQNNGV. The V gene lost 2 bases and the J gene lost 4 bases, with 12 bases spanning the gap. This CDR3 has 14 residues. In DNA form, the CDR3 reads TGTGCCAGCAGCTTACCCGGTCCGGTATACGAGCAGTACTTC. Encoded protein: CASSLPGPVYEQYF.

The chain combines TRBV19 with TRBJ2-5, with 8 bases identical to TRBD1. With V trimmed by 6 bases and J by 6 bases, 9 bases remained unmatched. There are 14 residues in the CDR3. CDR1 is LNHDA and CDR2 is SQIVND in the germline V gene (reference sequence). The CDR3 DNA sequence: TGTGCCAGTAGCCCGGGACAGGTAATGAAGACCCAGTACTTC. Residues: CASSPGQVMKTQYF.

The chain couples TRBV28 to TRBJ2-7; 8 nucleotides match TRBD2. Germline loops: CDR1 MDHEN, CDR2 SYDVKM. The CDR3 covers 17 residues. The trim removed 5 bases at V and 3 bases at J, leaving 15 bases unmatched. The CDR3 reads CASSQAGVKPLDYEQYF. DNA for the CDR3: TGTGCCAGCAGTCAAGCGGGAGTAAAACCTCTAGACTACGAGCAGTACTTC.

The CDR3 DNA sequence: TGTGCCAGCAGTTCTCAGGGCACTACGAATGAAAAACTGTTTTTT. Translating gives CASSSQGTTNEKLFF. The genes are TRBV11-2 and TRBJ1-4; D is possibly TRBD1 (5 bases). Germline values: CDR1 SGHAT, CDR2 FQNNGV. V lost 6 bases to trimming and J lost 5 bases, with 16 bases between them. The CDR3 is 15 residues long. Drawing the rest from reference TRBV11-2 and TRBJ1-4, the complete variable domain is EAGVAQSPRYKIIEKRQSVAFWCNPISGHATLYWYQQILGQGPKLLIQFQNNGVVDDSQLPKDRFSAERLKGVDSTLKIQPAKLEDSAVYLCASSSQGTTNEKLFFGSGTQLSVL.

V is TRBV30 and J is TRBJ1-5, with a possible D match to TRBD1 (5 bases). The CDR3 runs to 13 residues. Germline CDR1 reads GTSNPN; CDR2 reads SVGIG (reference sequence). The germline V and J ends were trimmed by 2 bases and 10 bases, with 15 bases remaining between them. The CDR3 spells CAWSPGETGPQHF. The CDR3 DNA is TGTGCCTGGAGTCCGGGGGAAACCGGTCCCCAGCATTTT.

This chain uses TRBV5-4 with TRBJ2-4, with D perhaps TRBD2 (6 bases). The CDR3 totals 14 residues. Germline V gene lookup returns CDR1 SGHNT and CDR2 YYREEE (reference sequence). V was cut by 2 bases and J by 7 bases, with 13 bases left in between. This CDR3 is CASSLAGLRNIQYF. CDR3 sequence (DNA): TGTGCCAGCAGCTTAGCGGGCTTAAGGAACATTCAGTACTTC.

The chain uses TRBV30 and TRBJ2-1; possibly TRBD1 for D (5 bases). CDR3 length equals 12 residues. V was trimmed by 1 base and J by 6 bases, leaving 7 bases between them. Germline CDR1 GTSNPN, CDR2 SVGIG (reference sequence). The CDR3 DNA reads as TGTGCCTGGAGTGGGGGCCCCAATGAGCAGTTCTTC. The encoded protein is CAWSGGPNEQFF. The entire variable domain, with the rest obtained from reference TRBV30 and TRBJ2-1, is as follows: SQTIHQWPATLVQPVGSPLSLECTVEGTSNPNLYWYRQAAGRGLQLLFYSVGIGQISSEVPQNLSASRPQDRQFILSSKKLLLSDSGFYLCAWSGGPNEQFFGPGTRLTVL.

V is TRBV5-1 and J is TRBJ1-2; weak D call: TRBD1 (6 bases). CDR1 is SGHRS and CDR2 is YFSETQ in the germline V gene. V lost 4 bases to trimming and J lost 5 bases, with 12 bases between them. The CDR3 loop spans 13 amino acids. DNA for the CDR3: TGCGCCAGCAGCCCTCAGGGGTCGTATGGCTACACCTTC. Translation: CASSPQGSYGYTF.

This clone occurred once. The V call is TRBV28, the J call TRBJ2-1; a weak D match, TRBD2 (5 bases). The CDR3 runs 16 residues. Trimming took 1 base from V and 0 from J, leaving 10 bases between them. Per germline, CDR1 MDHEN and CDR2 SYDVKM. As DNA, the CDR3 is TGTGCCAGCAGTTTATACAGTGGGAGCTCCTACAATGAGCAGTTCTTC. Its translation is CASSLYSGSSYNEQFF.

V usage is TRBV5-1 and J usage is TRBJ2-1; 9 bases are a match to TRBD2. The CDR3 totals 17 residues. With 3 bases clipped from V and 0 bases from J, the junction kept 7 bases outside the gene matches. The germline CDR1 and CDR2 sequences are SGHRS and YFSETQ. CDR3 protein: CASSSILSGSSYNEQFF. The CDR3 DNA reads TGCGCCAGCAGCTCGATCCTTAGCGGGAGCTCCTACAATGAGCAGTTCTTC. Supplemented by reference TRBV5-1 and TRBJ2-1, the full variable domain reads KAGVTQTPRYLIKTRGQQVTLSCSPISGHRSVSWYQQTPGQGLQFLFEYFSETQRNKGNFPGRFSGRQFSNSRSEMNVSTLELGDSALYLCASSSILSGSSYNEQFFGPGTRLTVL.

The rearrangement uses TRBV7-2 and TRBJ2-5; weak D call: TRBD1 (8 bases). Germline V gene lookup returns CDR1 SGHTA and CDR2 FQGNSA. The CDR3 is made up of 14 amino acids. V lost 5 bases and J lost 5, with 15 bases in between. CDR3: CASSEQGGGETQYF. CDR3 bases: TGTGCCAGCAGCGAACAGGGGGGAGGGGAGACCCAGTACTTC.